Described below is a single TCR beta chain sequence and its context. V lost 1 base and J 6 bases, leaving 8 bases between the germline ends. Germline-derived CDR1 and CDR2 are SGHDT and YYEEEE. The length of the CDR3 is 13 residues. The sample belongs to a study of technical replicates of blood from several donors. The method was immunoSEQ multiplex PCR; TCRdb's version includes in-frame clones alone and lacks a portion of them. The table records about 68,000 clones, roughly 97% of them present only once. Source material: T cells isolated from PBMCs. The clonotype was recovered from a human donor in good health. The gene calls are TRBV5-6 and TRBJ2-1, with a weak D call TRBD1 (5 bases). The CDR3 region has the DNA TGTGCCAGCAGCTTGAGCAGGGCCAATGAGCAGTTCTTC. Encoded protein: CASSLSRANEQFF.